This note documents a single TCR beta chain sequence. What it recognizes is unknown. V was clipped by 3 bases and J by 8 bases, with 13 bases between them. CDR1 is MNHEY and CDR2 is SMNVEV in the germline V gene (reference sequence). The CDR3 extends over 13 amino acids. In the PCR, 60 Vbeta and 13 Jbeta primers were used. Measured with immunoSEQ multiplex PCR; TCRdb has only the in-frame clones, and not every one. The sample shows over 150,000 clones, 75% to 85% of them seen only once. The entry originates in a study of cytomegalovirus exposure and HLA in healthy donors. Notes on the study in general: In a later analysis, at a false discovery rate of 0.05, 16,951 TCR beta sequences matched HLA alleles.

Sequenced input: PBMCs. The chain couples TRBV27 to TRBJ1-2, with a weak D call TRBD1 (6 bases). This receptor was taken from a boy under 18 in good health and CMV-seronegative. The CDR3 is CASSFAGDRGYTF. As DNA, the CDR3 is TGTGCCAGCAGTTTTGCAGGGGATAGAGGCTACACCTTC.